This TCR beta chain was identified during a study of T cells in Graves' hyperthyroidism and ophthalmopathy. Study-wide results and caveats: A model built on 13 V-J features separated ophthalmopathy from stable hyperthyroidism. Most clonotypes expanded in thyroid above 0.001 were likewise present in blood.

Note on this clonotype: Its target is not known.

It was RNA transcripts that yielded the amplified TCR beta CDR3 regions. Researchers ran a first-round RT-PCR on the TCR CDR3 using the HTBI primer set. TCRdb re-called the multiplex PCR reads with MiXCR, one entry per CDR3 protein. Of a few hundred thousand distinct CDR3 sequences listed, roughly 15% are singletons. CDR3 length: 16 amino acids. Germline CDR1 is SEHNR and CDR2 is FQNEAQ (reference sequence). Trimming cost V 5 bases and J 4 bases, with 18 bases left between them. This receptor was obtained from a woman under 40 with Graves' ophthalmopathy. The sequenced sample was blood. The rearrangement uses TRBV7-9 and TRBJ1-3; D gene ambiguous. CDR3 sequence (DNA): TGTGCCAGCAGCGAGGGTGGTGGGCCGGCCGGAAACACCATATATTTT. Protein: CASSEGGGPAGNTIYF.